This T cell receptor beta chain was sequenced for a study of regulatory T cells in long-lasting Graves disease (dated by TCRdb to about 2021). In the study overall: In the newly diagnosed Graves' disease group, patients had been taking antithyroid drugs for less than 3 months. Persistent Graves' disease patients were compared with newly diagnosed Graves' disease patients by peripheral blood TCR sequencing and RNA sequencing. The study was registered as a clinical trial and conducted in China. A total of around 35 samples underwent TCR sequencing, from roughly 13 patients with persistent Graves' disease and 20 or so patients with newly diagnosed Graves' disease.

The library was obtained by multiplex PCR. Data came from an Illumina HiSeq 4000. To build TCR beta libraries, CDR3 regions were amplified by Arm-PCR using iRepertoire HTBI primers. PCR products were gel purified before sequencing. The paper's processing steps were these. Across samples, 55 to 80 TRBV and 13 to 15 TRBJ segments were identified and used for gene usage analysis of CDR3 amino acid clonotypes. Filtered high-quality paired reads were merged into contigs using COPE and FqMerger. BLAST was used to align contigs to the IMGT TRBV, TRBD and TRBJ reference genes, and CDR3 was defined following IMGT. Any clonotype with a frequency above 0.1% was classified as a highly expanded clone. Shannon entropy served as the measure of repertoire diversity, while the Gini coefficient captured V-J evenness. A clonotype was considered public if more than one individual shared it. The raw public reads went through TCRdb reprocessing: fastp at Q25, MiXCR clone calling, in-frame beta chains kept. Identical CDR3 protein sequences are pooled into one entry, listed with their most common genes and DNA. TCRdb's processing, not the authors', yielded these V and J calls. This sample has a few hundred thousand distinct CDR3 sequences in its table, and 20% to 25% of those were observed once. Approximately 13% of the sample rests with the top ten.

At least ten counts were recorded for this clonotype. What antigen it recognizes has not been identified. No much larger clone is present one base from it, and per-base qualities are unavailable. What this sample's time point label stands for: newly diagnosed GD, antithyroid drugs for less than 3 months. For both TCR sequencing and RNA sequencing, RNA was extracted from PBMCs in TRIzol. The diagnosis of Graves' disease followed American Thyroid Association guidelines. Recruitment of patients was carried out at an endocrinology department in Xi'an, China. Each patient gave roughly 8.4 milliliters of peripheral blood, collected in an EDTA anticoagulant tube. PBMCs were isolated by Ficoll Paque Plus density gradient separation without further T cell sorting. An Agilent 2100 Bioanalyzer and agarose gel were used to check RNA quality, and a NanoDrop 2000 was used to measure RNA concentration. Measured from the cysteine to the phenylalanine, the CDR3 is 14 residues long. Only CDR3 DNA is held: 42 bases, read in frame from base 1. Relative to germline, V is 5 bases shorter and J is 0 bases shorter, with 8 bases between their ends.

Here is what the overall study found, with its caveats: Compared with newly diagnosed patients, patients with persistent Graves' disease had lower TCR Shannon entropy and fewer highly expanded clones, which suggests clonal expansion. TRBV28, TRBJ1-2 and TRBJ2-5 were preferentially used in persistent disease, while TRBV20-1 and TRBJ2-1 were favored in newly diagnosed disease. Because the primary lesion, thyroid tissue, could not be accessed, the study looked at peripheral blood alone. The authors acknowledged the small sample size as a limitation that may reduce accuracy. Persistent patients shared more public clonotypes among themselves (over 2,500) than newly diagnosed patients did (approximately 870). Sequencing and analysis were limited to the TCR beta chain.

This chain joins TRBV12-3 or TRBV12-4 to TRBJ1-3, with the D gene call left open. The material sequenced was peripheral blood mononuclear cells (PBMCs), taken at new diagnosis, from a patient treated with antithyroid drugs. This clonotype was sampled from a female donor with Graves disease. The nucleotide sequence reads TGTGCCAGCAGTCTACCGATCTCTGGAAACACCATATATTTT. It codes for CASSLPISGNTIYF.